A single sample gave rise to the 24 T cell receptor beta chains below, sequenced in a study of T cell clonality in common variable immunodeficiency. Clones were sequenced by immunoSEQ multiplex PCR, and TCRdb holds only the in-frame ones, with some missing. The sample has about 37,000 clones, none seen only once. Sequencing was done on a sample of peripheral blood mononuclear cells. The receptors shown here come from a person aged 18 to 75 in good health.

This clone came up many times. The observed sequence ends 3 residues before the CDR3 terminus, with the missing tail filled in from the germline J gene. This chain uses TRBV14 with TRBJ2-5; possible D gene TRBD1, 6 bases. The germline V gene encodes CDR1 SGHDN and CDR2 FVKESK. Between the trimmed V and J ends, which lost 0 bases and 5 bases, there was a span of 13 bases. The CDR3 consists of 15 residues. CDR3 residues: CASSQDDRSGETQYF. The part of the CDR3 DNA that was read is TGTGCCAGCAGCCAAGATGACAGGTCAGGGGAGACC. Complete variable domain (other parts from reference TRBV14 and TRBJ2-5): EAGVTQFPSHSVIEKGQTVTLRCDPISGHDNLYWYRRVMGKEIKFLLHFVKESKQDESGMPNNRFLAERTGGTYSTLKVQPAELEDSGVYFCASSQDDRSGETQYFGPGTRLLVL.

A few counts support this clone. A much larger clone is a single base away; this may be a read error. Coverage ceases 3 residues before the CDR3 finishes, and the germline J gene fills in the end. The chain employs TRBV2 and TRBJ1-1, with D hard to call. Germline V gives CDR1 SNHLY, CDR2 FYNNEI. The CDR3 length is 12 residues. Incomplete CDR3 DNA: TGTGTCAGCAGTGAGGTACCACCGGGG. This codes for CVSSEVPPG. The complete CDR3 sequence is CVSSEVPPGAFF.

This clone was counted ten times or more. The CDR3 goes on 3 residues after the read ends, and that part is filled in from the germline J gene. J is TRBJ2-7 and V is TRBV12-3 or TRBV12-4, with D possibly TRBD2 on 5 matching bases. V lost 6 bases and J 4 bases, leaving 10 bases between the germline ends. The CDR3 covers 12 residues. CDR3 bases read: TGTGCCAGCAGCCGGGGAACTTACGAG. Translated: CASSRGTYE. The whole CDR3 reads CASSRGTYEQYF.

This clone was counted at least ten times. The DNA ends 3 residues before the CDR3 does, and the rest of the CDR3 is filled in from the germline J gene. V is TRBV5-1 and J is TRBJ1-2; 9 positions agree with TRBD1. The CDR3 covers 16 residues. From germline, CDR1 is SGHRS and CDR2 YFSETQ. With 1 base clipped from V and 1 base from J, the junction kept 5 bases outside the gene matches. The sequenced part of the CDR3 DNA is TGCGCCAGCAGCTTGTTAACAGGGGGCGATAACTATGGC. Translation gives CASSLLTGGDNYG. The complete CDR3 reads CASSLLTGGDNYGYTF.

This clone has ten or more counts. Read coverage stops 3 residues before the CDR3 terminus; the germline J gene supplies the remainder. The chain joins TRBV5-1 to TRBJ1-3; 7 bases align to TRBD1. Germline V gene lookup returns CDR1 SGHRS and CDR2 YFSETQ. With 5 bases clipped from V and 1 base from J, the junction kept 6 bases outside the gene matches. This CDR3 has 15 amino acids. The CDR3 bases that were read are TGCGCCAGCAGGCTACAGGGGTGGTCTGGAAACACC. Its translation is CASRLQGWSGNT. The entire CDR3 is CASRLQGWSGNTIYF. The full variable domain, completed using reference TRBV5-1 and TRBJ1-3, is KAGVTQTPRYLIKTRGQQVTLSCSPISGHRSVSWYQQTPGQGLQFLFEYFSETQRNKGNFPGRFSGRQFSNSRSEMNVSTLELGDSALYLCASRLQGWSGNTIYFGEGSWLTVV.

This clone occurred many times. The read falls 3 residues short of the CDR3 end, and the missing part is taken from the germline J gene. V usage is TRBV11-3 and J usage is TRBJ2-2; the match to TRBD2 covers 12 bases. Germline loops: CDR1 SGHNT, CDR2 YENEEA. This CDR3 comprises 15 residues. The trim removed 5 bases at V and 10 bases at J, leaving 8 bases unmatched. The sequenced CDR3 bases are TGTGCCAGCAGCGCCCGACTAGCGGGAGTGGAGGAG. Its protein is CASSARLAGVEE. The whole CDR3 reads CASSARLAGVEELFF.

This clone was seen at least ten times. Read data end 3 residues before the CDR3 end; the end is taken from the germline J gene. The chain joins TRBV20-1 to TRBJ2-7, with D tentatively TRBD2 (6 bases). The CDR3 covers 13 residues. V dropped 6 bases and J dropped 0 bases, with 12 bases sitting between them. Germline values: CDR1 DFQATT, CDR2 SNEGSKA (reference sequence). This CDR3 reads CSAKAGSSYEQYF. The sequenced part of the CDR3 DNA is TGCAGTGCGAAAGCGGGCAGCTCCTACGAG.

This clone appeared many times. The read halts 3 residues ahead of the CDR3 end, with the missing end drawn from the germline J gene. The chain recombines TRBV18 with TRBJ2-2; perhaps TRBD1 as D (6 bases). This CDR3 comprises 16 residues. V was shortened by 3 bases and J by 5 bases, with 16 bases between the two germline ends. The V gene's germline CDR1 is KGHSH and CDR2 LQKENI. The CDR3 DNA, read in part, is TGTGCCAGCTCACCTGACACTGGGGGCGGAACCGGGGAG. It yields the protein CASSPDTGGGTGE. The full CDR3 protein reads CASSPDTGGGTGELFF.

This clone has a count of ten or more. Read data end 3 residues before the CDR3 end; the end is taken from the germline J gene. The J gene is TRBJ1-6, the V gene TRBV11-2, with TRBD1 matching over 8 bases. With 2 bases clipped from V and 9 bases from J, the junction kept 3 bases outside the gene matches. The germline V gene has CDR1 SGHAT and CDR2 FQNNGV. The CDR3 loop spans 14 amino acids. CDR3 bases read: TGTGCCAGCAGCTTATCAGGGGGCGGTTCACCC. It yields the protein CASSLSGGGSP. Given in full, the CDR3 is CASSLSGGGSPLHF.

This clone was found many times. CDR3 loop: CASSQQPGQDTGELFF. The covered CDR3 bases are TGTGCCAGCAGCCAACAACCGGGACAGGACACCGGGGAG. V is TRBV14 and J is TRBJ2-2; 8 bases map to TRBD1. The read gets to within 3 residues of the CDR3 end, and the germline J gene fills in the rest. CDR3 length: 16 amino acids. J gave up 3 bases and V 2 bases, and 5 bases lay outside the gene matches. Germline CDR1 SGHDN, CDR2 FVKESK.

This clone was observed at least ten times. The read finishes 3 residues shy of the CDR3 end, and the germline J gene is used to complete it. The chain links TRBV15 to TRBJ1-5, with 8 bases that match TRBD1. Trimming at V came to 0 bases and at J to 5 bases, leaving 3 bases not matched to a gene. Germline values: CDR1 LNHNV, CDR2 YYDKDF (reference sequence). The CDR3 is 15 residues long. CDR3 DNA, as far as it was read: TGTGCCACCAGCAGAGAGTCAGGGGGCGATCAGCCC. Amino acid sequence: CATSRESGGDQP. In full, the CDR3 reads CATSRESGGDQPQHF.

This clone was observed at least ten times. The sequence runs out 3 residues before the end of the CDR3; the remainder is reconstructed from the germline J gene. The rearrangement uses TRBV10-1 and TRBJ2-7, with 8 bases that match TRBD1. The germline CDR1 and CDR2 sequences are WNHNN and SYGVQD (reference sequence). The V and J ends lost 2 bases and 0 bases, in that order; junction bases with no gene match: 0. The CDR3 totals 14 residues. The DNA read from the CDR3 is TGCGCCAGCAGTGAGGGGACAGGCTCCTACGAG. Residues: CASSEGTGSYE. The entire CDR3 reads CASSEGTGSYEQYF.

This clone occurred many times. The CDR3 is cut off 3 residues early in the read; its end comes from the germline J gene. V gene TRBV5-1 combines with J gene TRBJ2-1; TRBD2 matches 8 bases. With 1 base clipped from V and 6 bases from J, the junction kept 6 bases outside the gene matches. This CDR3 region has 15 residues. Per germline, CDR1 SGHRS and CDR2 YFSETQ. The CDR3 sequence: CASSLLGAGANEQFF. The CDR3 bases that were read are TGCGCCAGCAGCTTGTTGGGAGCGGGAGCCAATGAG. Full variable domain (rest looked up from reference TRBV5-1 and TRBJ2-1): KAGVTQTPRYLIKTRGQQVTLSCSPISGHRSVSWYQQTPGQGLQFLFEYFSETQRNKGNFPGRFSGRQFSNSRSEMNVSTLELGDSALYLCASSLLGAGANEQFFGPGTRLTVL.

This clone was found many times. The CDR3 end lies 3 residues beyond the end of the read and is filled in from the germline J gene. This rearrangement joins TRBV5-4 to TRBJ2-5; D gene unclear. Trimming took off 3 bases at V and 2 bases at J, with 8 bases between the two ends. The V gene's germline CDR1 is SGHNT and CDR2 YYREEE (reference sequence). This CDR3 has 13 amino acids. The CDR3 loop is CASSSYFQETQYF. The CDR3 bases that were read are TGTGCCAGCAGCTCGTATTTTCAAGAGACC.

This clone has a count of ten or more. The sequenced fragment ends 3 residues before the CDR3 boundary, so the rest is inferred from the germline J gene. The gene calls are TRBV20-1 and TRBJ2-2; maybe TRBD1 (5 bases). The germline V and J ends were trimmed by 2 bases and 6 bases, with 13 bases remaining between them. The germline V gene has CDR1 DFQATT and CDR2 SNEGSKA (reference sequence). This CDR3 is 14 amino acids long. The CDR3 is CSARPGKEAGELFF. The DNA read from the CDR3 is TGCAGTGCTAGACCAGGGAAAGAGGCCGGGGAG.

This clone was counted at least ten times. The observed sequence ends 3 residues before the CDR3 terminus, with the missing tail filled in from the germline J gene. The chain uses TRBV9 and TRBJ2-1, with TRBD2 matching over 7 bases. This CDR3 has 16 residues. J gave up 9 bases and V 0 bases, and 12 bases lay outside the gene matches. Germline CDR1 and CDR2: SGDLS and YYNGEE. CDR3 DNA (partial): TGTGCCAGCAGCGTAGCTGGCGGGAGTGTCTTTCTTGAG. It translates to CASSVAGGSVFLE. The full-length CDR3 reads as CASSVAGGSVFLEQFF.

By frequency in the sample, this clone is medium-sized. The read comes to an end 3 residues before the CDR3 does, leaving the germline J gene to fill in the end. The chain employs TRBV20-1 and TRBJ2-3; 7 bases match TRBD2. The CDR3 spans 12 residues. V gave up 3 bases and J gave up 6 bases; unmatched junction bases: 3. Germline values: CDR1 DFQATT, CDR2 SNEGSKA (reference sequence). Incomplete CDR3 DNA: TGCAGTGCTAGCCAGCGGGGCGATACG. It specifies CSASQRGDT. The CDR3 as a whole reads CSASQRGDTQYF.

This clone was seen many times. The CDR3 is cut off 3 residues early in the read; its end comes from the germline J gene. The chain links TRBV7-1 to TRBJ2-1, with D perhaps given as TRBD1 or TRBD2 (5 bases each). Being an ORF, TRBV7-1 has a function that is uncertain. Trimming left V 3 bases short and J 1 base short, with 25 bases between. The CDR3 has 20 amino acids. Partial CDR3 DNA: TGTGCCAGCAGCTCGCTTAAAAGGGGTGGAGGTGGGGATTCCTACAATGAG. Protein sequence: CASSSLKRGGGGDSYNE. The whole CDR3 reads CASSSLKRGGGGDSYNEQFF.

This clone was seen at least ten times. The read stops 3 residues short of the end of the CDR3; the missing end is completed from the germline J gene. The genes are TRBV29-1 and TRBJ2-3; TRBD1 matches 9 bases. Trimming at V came to 5 bases and at J to 3 bases, leaving 18 bases not matched to a gene. Germline CDR1 reads SQVTM; CDR2 reads ANQGSEA. The CDR3 loop spans 18 amino acids. CDR3 region: CSVLGTGIGPLRTDTQYF. The part of the CDR3 DNA that was read is TGCAGCGTTCTCGGGACAGGGATAGGCCCGCTGCGGACAGATACG.

Ten or more counts support this clone. The CDR3 goes on 3 residues after the read ends, and that part is filled in from the germline J gene. The chain recombines TRBV2 with TRBJ2-5; no definite D call. The ends were cut back, 4 bases at V and 5 bases at J, with 11 bases in the middle. The length of the CDR3 is 13 residues. In germline, CDR1 is SNHLY, CDR2 FYNNEI. The sequenced CDR3 bases are TGTGCCAGCAGTGGTAGCTCCTTGGAGACC. Encoded protein: CASSGSSLET. The whole CDR3 is CASSGSSLETQYF.

This clone was seen repeatedly, ten times or more. The read comes to an end 3 residues before the CDR3 does, leaving the germline J gene to fill in the end. The rearrangement uses TRBV16 and TRBJ2-7; TRBD2 matches at 10 bases. CDR3 length: 16 residues. Germline V lookup: CDR1 KGHSY, CDR2 FQNENV. V shed 2 bases, J shed 0 bases, and the junction held 4 bases outside the gene matches. CDR3 DNA, as far as it was read: TGTGCCAGCAGCCAAATTGGACTAGCGGACTCCTACGAG. Amino acid sequence: CASSQIGLADSYE. The whole CDR3 is CASSQIGLADSYEQYF.

This clone showed up many times. Read coverage stops 3 residues before the CDR3 terminus; the germline J gene supplies the remainder. The V gene is TRBV20-1, the J gene TRBJ2-5, with D possibly being TRBD2 (6 bases). Per the germline V gene, CDR1 is DFQATT and CDR2 is SNEGSKA (reference sequence). The CDR3 consists of 13 residues. Trimming took 6 bases from V and 1 from J, leaving 12 bases between them. The CDR3 region is CSARNGGQETQYF. The CDR3 bases that were read are TGCAGTGCCCGCAACGGGGGCCAAGAGACC.

This clone was seen at least ten times. The read halts 3 residues ahead of the CDR3 end, with the missing end drawn from the germline J gene. The chain recombines TRBV20-1 with TRBJ1-3; TRBD1 is a possible D gene (6 bases). This CDR3 has 13 amino acids. The germline V and J ends were trimmed by 7 bases and 0 bases, with 10 bases remaining between them. In germline, CDR1 is DFQATT, CDR2 SNEGSKA (reference sequence). CDR3 amino acids: CSVRGTSGNTIYF. The sequenced part of the CDR3 DNA is TGCAGTGTCAGGGGTACCTCTGGAAACACC.

This clone was detected ten times or more. The missing CDR3 end, 3 residues past where the read stops, is filled in from the germline J gene. The chain recombines TRBV29-1 with TRBJ2-1, with D possibly TRBD1 on 5 matching bases. The V end lost 0 bases, the J end lost 8 bases, and 14 bases lay between the germline ends. The CDR3 totals 14 residues. Germline V gene sequence: CDR1 SQVTM, CDR2 ANQGSEA. This CDR3 is CSVEDGDSNDEQFF. CDR3 DNA (partial): TGCAGCGTTGAAGACGGAGACAGCAACGATGAG.